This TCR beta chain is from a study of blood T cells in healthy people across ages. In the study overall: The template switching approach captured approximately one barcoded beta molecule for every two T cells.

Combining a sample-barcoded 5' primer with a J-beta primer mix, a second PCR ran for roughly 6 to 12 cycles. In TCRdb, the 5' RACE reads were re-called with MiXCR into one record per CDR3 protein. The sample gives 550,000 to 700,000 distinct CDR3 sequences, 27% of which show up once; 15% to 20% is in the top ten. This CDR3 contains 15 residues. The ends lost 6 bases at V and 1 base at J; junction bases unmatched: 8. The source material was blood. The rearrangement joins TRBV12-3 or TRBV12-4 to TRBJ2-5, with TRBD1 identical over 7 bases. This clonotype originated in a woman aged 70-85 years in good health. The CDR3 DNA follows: TGTGCCAGCAGACCCACAGGGGTCAGCCAAGAGACCCAGTACTTC. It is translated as CASRPTGVSQETQYF.